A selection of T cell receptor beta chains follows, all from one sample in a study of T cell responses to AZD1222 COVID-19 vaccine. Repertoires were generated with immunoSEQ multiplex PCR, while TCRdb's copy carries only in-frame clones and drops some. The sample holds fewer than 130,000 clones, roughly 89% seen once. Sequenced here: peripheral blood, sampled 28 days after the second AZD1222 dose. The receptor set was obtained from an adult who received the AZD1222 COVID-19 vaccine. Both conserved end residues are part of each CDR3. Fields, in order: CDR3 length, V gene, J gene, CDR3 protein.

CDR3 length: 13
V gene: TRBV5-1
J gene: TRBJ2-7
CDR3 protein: CASRLGQTYEQYF

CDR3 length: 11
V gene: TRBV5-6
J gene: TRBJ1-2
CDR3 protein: CASSFTSYLFF

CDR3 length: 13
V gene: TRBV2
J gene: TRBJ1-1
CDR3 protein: CASSVTGYTEAFF

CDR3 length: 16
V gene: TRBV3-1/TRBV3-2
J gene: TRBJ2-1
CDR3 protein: CASSQGVQAAANEQFF

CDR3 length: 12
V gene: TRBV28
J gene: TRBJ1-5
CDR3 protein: CAIRVSNQPQHF

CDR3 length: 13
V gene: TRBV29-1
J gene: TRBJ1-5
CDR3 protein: CSVEVRENGPQHF

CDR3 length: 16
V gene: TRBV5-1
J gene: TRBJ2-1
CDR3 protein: CASSLRTGGPNNEQFF

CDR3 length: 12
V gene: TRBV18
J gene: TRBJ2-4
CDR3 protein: CASSPRGVVQYF

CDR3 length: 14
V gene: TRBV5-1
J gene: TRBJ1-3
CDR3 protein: CASSLGSRGNTIYF

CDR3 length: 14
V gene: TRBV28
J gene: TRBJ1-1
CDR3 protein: CASRPGQDGTEAFF

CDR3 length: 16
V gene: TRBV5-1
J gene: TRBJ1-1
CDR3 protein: CASSPGRQGRNTEAFF

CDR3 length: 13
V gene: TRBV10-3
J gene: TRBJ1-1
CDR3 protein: CAISGLTGSQAFF

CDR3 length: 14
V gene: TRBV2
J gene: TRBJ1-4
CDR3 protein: CASSRPTGSEKLFF

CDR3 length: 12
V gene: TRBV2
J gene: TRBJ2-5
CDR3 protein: CASSEGGETQYF

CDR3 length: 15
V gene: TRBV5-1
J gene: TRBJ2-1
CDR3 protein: CASSATSGSQNEQFF

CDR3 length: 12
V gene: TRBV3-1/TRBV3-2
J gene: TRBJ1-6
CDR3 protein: CASSHGDSPLHF

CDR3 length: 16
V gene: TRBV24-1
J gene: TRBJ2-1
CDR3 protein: CATSDWGLGDWDEQFF

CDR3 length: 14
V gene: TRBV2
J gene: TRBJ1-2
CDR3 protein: CASSASDKYYGYTF

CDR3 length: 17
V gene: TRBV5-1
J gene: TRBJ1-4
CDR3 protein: CASSLEATGATNEKLFF

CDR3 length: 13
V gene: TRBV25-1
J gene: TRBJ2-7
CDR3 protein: CASRGTGIYEQYF

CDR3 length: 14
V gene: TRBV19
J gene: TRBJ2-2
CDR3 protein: CASCQRSGTGELFF

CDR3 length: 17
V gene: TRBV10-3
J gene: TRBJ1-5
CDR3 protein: CAISVGGPGAGNQPQHF

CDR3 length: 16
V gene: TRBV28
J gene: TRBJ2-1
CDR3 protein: CASSFSSAGGPHEQFF

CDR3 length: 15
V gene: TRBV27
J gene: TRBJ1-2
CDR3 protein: CASSLKPDFNYGYTF

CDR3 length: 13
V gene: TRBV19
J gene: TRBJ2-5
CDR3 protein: CASSVLVKETQYF

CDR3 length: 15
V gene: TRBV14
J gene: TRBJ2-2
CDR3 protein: CASSQVGGSVGELFF

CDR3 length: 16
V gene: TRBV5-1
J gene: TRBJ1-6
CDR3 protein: CASSSGGTGDNSPLHF

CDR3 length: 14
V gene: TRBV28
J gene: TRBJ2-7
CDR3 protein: CASRTREGEREQYF

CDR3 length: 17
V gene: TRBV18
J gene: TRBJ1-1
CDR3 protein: CASSPPGQVAVNTEAFF

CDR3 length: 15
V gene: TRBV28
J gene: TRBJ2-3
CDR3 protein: CASRIGTGEGDTQYF

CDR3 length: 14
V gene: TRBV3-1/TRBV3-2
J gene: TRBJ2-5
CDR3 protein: CASSQDLVGGTQYF

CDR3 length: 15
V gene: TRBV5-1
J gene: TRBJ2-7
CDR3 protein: CASSPGQGASYEQYF

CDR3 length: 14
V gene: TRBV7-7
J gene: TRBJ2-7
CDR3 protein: CASSPGTSEVEQYF

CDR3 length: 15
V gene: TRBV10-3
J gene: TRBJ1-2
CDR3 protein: CAISDATGKNYGYTF

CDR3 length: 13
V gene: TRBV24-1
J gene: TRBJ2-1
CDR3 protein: CATSLAGWGEQFF

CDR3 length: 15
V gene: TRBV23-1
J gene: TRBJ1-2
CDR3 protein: CASSQLPQWNYGYTF

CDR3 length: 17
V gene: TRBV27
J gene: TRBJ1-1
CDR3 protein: CASSLFLGGGGNTEAFF

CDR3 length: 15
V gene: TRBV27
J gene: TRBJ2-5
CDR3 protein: CASSHHRGRGETQYF

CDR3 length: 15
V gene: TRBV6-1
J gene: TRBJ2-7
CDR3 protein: CASSEGGQGGREQYF

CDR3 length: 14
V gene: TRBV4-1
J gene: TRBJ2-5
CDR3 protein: CASSQAQGPETQYF

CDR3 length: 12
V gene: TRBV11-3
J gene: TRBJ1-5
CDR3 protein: CASSWGNQPQHF

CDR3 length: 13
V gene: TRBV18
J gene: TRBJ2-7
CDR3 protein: CASSLGTAYEQYF

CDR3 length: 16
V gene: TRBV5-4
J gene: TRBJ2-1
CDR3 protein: CASSPSGESSYNEQFF

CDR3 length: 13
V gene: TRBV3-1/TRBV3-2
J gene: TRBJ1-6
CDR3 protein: CASTMRGGVTLHF

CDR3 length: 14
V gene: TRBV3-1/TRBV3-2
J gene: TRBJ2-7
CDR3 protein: CASSQDYRETEQYF